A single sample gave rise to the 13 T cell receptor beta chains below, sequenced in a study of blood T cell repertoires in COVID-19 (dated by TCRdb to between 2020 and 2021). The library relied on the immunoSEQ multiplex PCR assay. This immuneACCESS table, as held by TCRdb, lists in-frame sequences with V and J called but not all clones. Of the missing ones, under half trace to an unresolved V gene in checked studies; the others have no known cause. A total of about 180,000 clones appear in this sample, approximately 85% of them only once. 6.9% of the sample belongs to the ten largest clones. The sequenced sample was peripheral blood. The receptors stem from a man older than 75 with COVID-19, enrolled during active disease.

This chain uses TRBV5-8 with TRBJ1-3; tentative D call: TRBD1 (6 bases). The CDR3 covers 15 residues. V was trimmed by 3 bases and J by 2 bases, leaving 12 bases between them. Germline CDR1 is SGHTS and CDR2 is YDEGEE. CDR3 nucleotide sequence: TGTGCCAGCAGCTCAGGGGCCGGAACTGGAAACACCATATATTTT. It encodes CASSSGAGTGNTIYF.

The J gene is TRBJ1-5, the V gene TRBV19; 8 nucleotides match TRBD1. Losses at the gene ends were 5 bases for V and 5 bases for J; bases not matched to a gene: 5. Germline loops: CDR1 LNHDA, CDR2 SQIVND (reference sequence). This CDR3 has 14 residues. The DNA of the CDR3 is TGTGCCAGTAGTTCCAGGGGGCGGGATCAGCCCCAGCATTTT. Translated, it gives CASSSRGRDQPQHF.

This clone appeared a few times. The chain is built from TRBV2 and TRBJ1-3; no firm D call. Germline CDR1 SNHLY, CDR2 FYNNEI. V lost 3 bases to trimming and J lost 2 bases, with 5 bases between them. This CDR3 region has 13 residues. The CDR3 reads CASSEFTGNTIYF. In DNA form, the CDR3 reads TGTGCCAGCAGTGAGTTTACTGGAAACACCATATATTTT.

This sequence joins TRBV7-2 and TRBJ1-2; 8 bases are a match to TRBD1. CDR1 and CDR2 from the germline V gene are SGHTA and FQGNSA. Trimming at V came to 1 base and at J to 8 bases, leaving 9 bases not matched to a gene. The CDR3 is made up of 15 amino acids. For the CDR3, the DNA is TGTGCCAGCAGCTTAGGGGGGCAGGGGGCGAGCGGCTACACCTTC. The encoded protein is CASSLGGQGASGYTF.

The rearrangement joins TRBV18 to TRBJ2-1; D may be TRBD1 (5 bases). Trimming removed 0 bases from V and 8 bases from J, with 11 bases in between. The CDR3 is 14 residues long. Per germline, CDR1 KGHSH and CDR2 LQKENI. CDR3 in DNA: TGTGCCAGCTCACCACCCAGGGTTCGGTATGAGCAGTTCTTC. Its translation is CASSPPRVRYEQFF.

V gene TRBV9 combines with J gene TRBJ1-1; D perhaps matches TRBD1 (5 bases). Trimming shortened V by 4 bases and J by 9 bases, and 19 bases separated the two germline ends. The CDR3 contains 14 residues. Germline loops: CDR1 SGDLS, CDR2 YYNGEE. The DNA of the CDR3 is TGTGCCAGCAGCACGGGGACGGAGGGGATGAAAGCTTTCTTT. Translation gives CASSTGTEGMKAFF.

CDR3 DNA: TGTGCCAGCTCACCAGGGACAGTTAACTATGGCTACACCTTC. Amino acids: CASSPGTVNYGYTF. The rearrangement uses TRBV18 and TRBJ1-2; TRBD1 matches 7 bases. This CDR3 is built from 14 residues. Germline-derived CDR1 and CDR2 are KGHSH and LQKENI. The ends lost 2 bases at V and 1 base at J; junction bases unmatched: 1.

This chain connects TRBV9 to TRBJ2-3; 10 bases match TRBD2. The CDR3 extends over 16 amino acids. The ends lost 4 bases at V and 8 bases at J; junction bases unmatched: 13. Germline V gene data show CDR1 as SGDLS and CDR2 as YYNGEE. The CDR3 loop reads CASSPRASGGPLTQYF. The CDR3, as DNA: TGTGCCAGCAGCCCTAGGGCTAGCGGGGGCCCTCTTACGCAGTATTTT. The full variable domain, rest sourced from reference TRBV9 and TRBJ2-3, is DSGVTQTPKHLITATGQRVTLRCSPRSGDLSVYWYQQSLDQGLQFLIQYYNGEERAKGNILERFSAQQFPDLHSELNLSSLELGDSALYFCASSPRASGGPLTQYFGPGTRLTVL.

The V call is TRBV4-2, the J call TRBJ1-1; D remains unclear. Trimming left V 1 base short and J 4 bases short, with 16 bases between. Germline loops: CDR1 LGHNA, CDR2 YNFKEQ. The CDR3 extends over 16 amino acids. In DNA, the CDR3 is TGTGCCAGCAGCCAAGGAGCGGGCAGTAAGGGCACTGAAGCTTTCTTT. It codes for CASSQGAGSKGTEAFF.

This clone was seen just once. CDR3 region: CASSSRAGGIYNEQFF. CDR3 sequence (DNA): TGTGCCAGCAGCTCGCGAGCGGGGGGTATCTACAATGAGCAGTTCTTC. The V gene is TRBV7-8, the J gene TRBJ2-1; TRBD2 matches 9 bases. This CDR3 has 16 residues. V gave up 4 bases and J gave up 3 bases; unmatched junction bases: 7. CDR1 is SGHVS and CDR2 is FQNEAQ in the germline V gene.

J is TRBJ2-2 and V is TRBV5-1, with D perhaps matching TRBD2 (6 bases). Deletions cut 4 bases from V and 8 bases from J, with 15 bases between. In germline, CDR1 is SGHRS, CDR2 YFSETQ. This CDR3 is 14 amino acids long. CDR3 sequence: CASSVPGSGGELFF. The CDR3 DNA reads TGCGCCAGCAGCGTACCAGGGAGCGGGGGGGAGCTGTTTTTT.

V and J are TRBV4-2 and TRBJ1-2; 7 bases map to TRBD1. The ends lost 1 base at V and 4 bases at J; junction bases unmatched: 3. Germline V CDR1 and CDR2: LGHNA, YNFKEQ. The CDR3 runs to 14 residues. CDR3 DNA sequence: TGTGCCAGCAGCCAAGGACAGGGTAGCTATGGCTACACCTTC. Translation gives CASSQGQGSYGYTF.

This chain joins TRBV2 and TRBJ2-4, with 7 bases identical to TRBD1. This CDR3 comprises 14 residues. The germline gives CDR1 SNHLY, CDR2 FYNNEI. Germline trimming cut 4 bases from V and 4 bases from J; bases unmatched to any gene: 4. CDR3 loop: CASSVETGKNIQYF. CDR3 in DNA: TGTGCCAGCAGTGTCGAGACAGGGAAAAACATTCAGTACTTC.